The clone carrying this T cell receptor (beta chain) appeared a few times. Its cognate antigen is unknown. TCRdb reprocessed the 5' RACE reads with MiXCR, giving one entry per CDR3 protein. The sample shows roughly 380,000 distinct CDR3 sequences, 25% to 30% of them seen only once. The data originate from a study of T-cell memory formation after mild COVID-19. Study findings and constraints: Later expanders leaned CD4+, whereas clones that contracted between day 15 and 85 were balanced CD4/CD8. Most CD4+ clones that shrank were in CM and EM, while CD8+ ones turned up in EMRA.

Germline V gene data show CDR1 as SEHNR and CDR2 as FQNEAQ (reference sequence). This CDR3 region has 15 residues. V was cut by 5 bases and J by 3 bases, with 14 bases left in between. J is TRBJ2-1 and V is TRBV7-9; D unclear. This sequence originates from an adult woman who had mild COVID-19 (a few samples of this study predate the infection). Cell type and time point are not known. Sequencing was carried out using PBMCs or a T cell subset sorted from them (not recorded which). CDR3 region: CASSLPWQDYNEQFF. CDR3 sequence (DNA): TGTGCCAGCAGCCTACCGTGGCAGGACTACAATGAGCAGTTCTTC.